This T cell receptor beta chain was observed in a study of cytomegalovirus exposure and HLA in healthy donors. V was cut by 2 bases and J by 2 bases, with 13 bases left in between. The CDR3 consists of 16 residues. The V gene's germline CDR1 is KGHSH and CDR2 LQKENI. This clone was counted between two and nine times. The study ran its PCR with 60 Vbeta and 13 Jbeta primers. Sequencing was performed with immunoSEQ multiplex PCR; in TCRdb, only in-frame clones are kept and a portion is missing. This table holds some 100,000 clones, approximately 80% found once. This chain uses TRBV18 with TRBJ1-5; D unresolved. This clonotype was sampled from a man aged 35 to 55 in good health and CMV-seropositive. Material: PBMCs. CDR3 sequence (DNA): TGTGCCAGCTCACCAATGTCTGTCCAGGGCAATCAGCCCCAGCATTTT. Its translation is CASSPMSVQGNQPQHF. Filled out from reference TRBV18 and TRBJ1-5, the complete variable domain reads NAGVMQNPRHLVRRRGQEARLRCSPMKGHSHVYWYRQLPEEGLKFMVYLQKENIIDESGMPKERFSAEFPKEGPSILRIQQVVRGDSAAYFCASSPMSVQGNQPQHFGDGTRLSIL.